This T cell receptor beta chain was sequenced in a study of control samples from healthy donors and cancer patients. Germline V gives CDR1 SGHRS, CDR2 YFSETQ. The V and J ends lost 4 bases and 4 bases, in that order; junction bases with no gene match: 7. CDR3 size: 14 residues. Sequenced by immunoSEQ multiplex PCR; TCRdb stores in-frame clones only, minus some. The sample has 70,000 to 80,000 clones; around 90% are singletons. This sequence was found in a woman aged 45 to 65 with colorectal cancer. Sequencing was done on a sample of PBMCs. This chain joins TRBV5-1 and TRBJ1-2, with 7 bases lining up with TRBD1. In nucleotides, the CDR3 is TGCGCCAGCAGCCCGACAGAGGGGGCCTATGGCTACACCTTC. Protein product: CASSPTEGAYGYTF.